Listed here are 19 T cell receptor beta chains from one sample, sequenced in a study of blood T cell repertoires in COVID-19. Only in-frame clones appear in the TCRdb table, and some are missing; sequencing was by immunoSEQ multiplex PCR. The data show more than 200,000 clones, 81% seen once. Material for sequencing was peripheral blood. These receptors were obtained from a woman of 80 years or more with acute or convalescent COVID-19.

This clone was detected a few times. This rearrangement joins TRBV6-5 to TRBJ2-7; no reliable D call. This CDR3 comprises 13 residues. Germline V gene data show CDR1 as MNHEY and CDR2 as SVGAGI. Trimming took off 2 bases at V and 0 bases at J, with 5 bases between the two ends. The CDR3 nucleotides read TGTGCCAGCAGTTACGGGCTCTCCTACGAGCAGTACTTC. It yields the protein CASSYGLSYEQYF.

The rearrangement joins TRBV2 to TRBJ2-5, with 9 bases lining up with TRBD2. CDR1 and CDR2 from the germline V gene are SNHLY and FYNNEI. The trim removed 6 bases at V and 2 bases at J, leaving 7 bases unmatched. The length of the CDR3 is 15 residues. CDR3 sequence (DNA): TGTGCCAGCAGGGGGGGGCTAGCGGGACAAGAGACCCAGTACTTC. This translates into CASRGGLAGQETQYF.

The chain employs TRBV6-5 and TRBJ2-1, with 11 bases aligning to TRBD2. The CDR3 covers 15 residues. J lost 4 bases, V lost 6 bases, and 5 bases had no gene match. The germline CDR1 and CDR2 sequences are MNHEY and SVGAGI. CDR3 nucleotides: TGTGCCAGCAGCTTGACTAGCGGGGCTTACAATGAGCAGTTCTTC. Residues: CASSLTSGAYNEQFF.

V usage is TRBV10-3 and J usage is TRBJ2-7; possible D gene TRBD1, 6 bases. The CDR3 has 15 amino acids. In germline, CDR1 is ENHRY, CDR2 SYGVKD. V lost 6 bases and J 1 base, leaving 16 bases between the germline ends. Here the CDR3 reads CAISTGTPQSYEQYF. In DNA, the CDR3 is TGTGCCATCAGCACCGGGACACCTCAATCCTACGAGCAGTACTTC.

The chain carries TRBV6-5 and TRBJ2-1, with D tentatively TRBD1 (5 bases). This CDR3 has 15 amino acids. V was pared by 5 bases and J by 1 base, with 12 bases between. CDR1 and CDR2 (germline): MNHEY, SVGAGI. CDR3 protein: CASSKKSGSYNEQFF. In DNA, the CDR3 is TGTGCCAGCAGTAAGAAGTCAGGGTCCTACAATGAGCAGTTCTTC.

The CDR3 DNA reads as TGTGCCGGCTCGGTCGGGGGGGGCGAACAAGAGACCCAGTACTTC. Translation: CAGSVGGGEQETQYF. The V gene is TRBV28, the J gene TRBJ2-5; 8 bases are shared with TRBD2. The CDR3 has 15 amino acids. J lost 2 bases, V lost 11 bases, and 13 bases had no gene match. CDR1 and CDR2 from the germline V gene are MDHEN and SYDVKM.

V is TRBV9 and J is TRBJ2-7, with a tentative D call TRBD2 (6 bases). Germline lookup yields CDR1 SGDLS and CDR2 YYNGEE. The CDR3 sequence is 16 residues long. V was trimmed by 0 bases and J by 0 bases, leaving 13 bases between them. CDR3 nucleotide sequence: TGTGCCAGCAGCGTAGGGCCGGACTATCACTCCTACGAGCAGTACTTC. As protein: CASSVGPDYHSYEQYF.

The CDR3 coding sequence is TGTGCCAGCAGCCCCACTGCTGGCTACACCTTC. It encodes CASSPTAGYTF. The V and J genes are TRBV11-2 and TRBJ1-2; unclear D gene. The CDR3 totals 11 residues. The V gene lost 5 bases and the J gene lost 7 bases, with 8 bases spanning the gap. CDR1 is SGHAT and CDR2 is FQNNGV in the germline V gene. Together with reference TRBV11-2 and TRBJ1-2, the CDR3 gives the full variable domain: EAGVAQSPRYKIIEKRQSVAFWCNPISGHATLYWYQQILGQGPKLLIQFQNNGVVDDSQLPKDRFSAERLKGVDSTLKIQPAKLEDSAVYLCASSPTAGYTFGSGTRLTVV.

The chain recombines TRBV28 with TRBJ2-3; no clear D gene. Trimming stripped 4 bases from V and 2 bases from J, with 13 bases between. The CDR3 has 15 amino acids. Germline V gene sequence: CDR1 MDHEN, CDR2 SYDVKM. The CDR3 DNA reads as TGTGCCAGCAGTTCTTTCCTAGTAACCACAGATACGCAGTATTTT. Translating gives CASSSFLVTTDTQYF.

A few counts support this clone. The gene calls are TRBV5-4 and TRBJ1-1; D perhaps matches TRBD1 (5 bases). CDR3 length equals 15 residues. The ends were cut back, 7 bases at V and 3 bases at J, with 19 bases in the middle. Germline V lookup: CDR1 SGHNT, CDR2 YYREEE (reference sequence). The DNA of the CDR3 is TGTGCCAGCTCCGGGGGGGGAAGGGCCGACACTGAAGCTTTCTTT. Translation: CASSGGGRADTEAFF. Drawing the rest from reference TRBV5-4 and TRBJ1-1, the complete variable domain is ETGVTQSPTHLIKTRGQQVTLRCSSQSGHNTVSWYQQALGQGPQFIFQYYREEENGRGNFPPRFSGLQFPNYSSELNVNALELDDSALYLCASSGGGRADTEAFFGQGTRLTVV.

This clone was observed a handful of times. Other DNA sequences in this specimen translate into the identical CDR3. The chain carries TRBV2 and TRBJ2-7; D is perhaps TRBD1 (6 bases). V dropped 5 bases and J dropped 3 bases, with 8 bases sitting between them. The CDR3 extends over 12 amino acids. Germline V gene sequence: CDR1 SNHLY, CDR2 FYNNEI. CDR3 loop: CASSLQGYEQYF. DNA of the CDR3: TGTGCCAGCAGTCTACAGGGCTACGAGCAGTACTTC.

As for this clone: This sample includes further DNA sequences coding for the same CDR3. V and J are TRBV5-6 and TRBJ1-3; D uncertain. The CDR3 extends over 13 amino acids. Trimming stripped 4 bases from V and 2 bases from J, with 7 bases between. Germline V gives CDR1 SGHDT, CDR2 YYEEEE. CDR3 in DNA: TGTGCCAGCAGCGCCCGAGCTGGAAACACCATATATTTT. Translating it yields CASSARAGNTIYF.

The rearrangement links TRBV10-2 to TRBJ2-1, with TRBD2 matching 8 bases. The junction had 7 bases not matched to a gene; V was cut back by 1 base and J by 5 bases. Germline assignment: CDR1 WSHSY and CDR2 SAAADI. The CDR3 has 16 residues. CDR3 bases: TGCGCCAGCAGTGAGTGGCGGGGGGCCAGCGACAATGAGCAGTTCTTC. It is translated as CASSEWRGASDNEQFF.

A single count supports this clone. This chain uses TRBV4-1 with TRBJ1-4; 7 bases map to TRBD1. CDR1 MGHRA and CDR2 YSYEKL come from the germline V gene. J lost 8 bases, V lost 1 base, and 13 bases had no gene match. The CDR3 contains 17 residues. The CDR3 DNA sequence: TGCGCCAGCAGCCAAGGGATGAAAGGGGGCGTAGGGGAAAAACTGTTTTTT. Encoded protein: CASSQGMKGGVGEKLFF.

The CDR3 sequence: CASSPFVTGDMNTEAFF. CDR3 coding DNA: TGCGCCAGCAGCCCATTTGTGACAGGGGATATGAACACTGAAGCTTTCTTT. This rearrangement joins TRBV5-1 to TRBJ1-1, with TRBD1 identical over 8 bases. This CDR3 spans 17 amino acids. CDR1 is SGHRS, CDR2 YFSETQ, per germline. V was clipped by 4 bases and J by 0 bases; unmatched bases: 11.

The chain carries TRBV9 and TRBJ2-4; 12 bases align to TRBD2. The length of the CDR3 is 18 residues. CDR1 and CDR2 (germline): SGDLS, YYNGEE. V was pared by 3 bases and J by 4 bases, with 11 bases of the junction left unmatched. The CDR3 region is CASSASPLAGGIKNIQYF. The DNA for the CDR3 is TGTGCCAGCAGCGCATCCCCCCTAGCGGGAGGGATAAAAAACATTCAGTACTTC.

The chain uses TRBV27 and TRBJ2-7, with 9 bases matching TRBD2. Germline V lookup: CDR1 MNHEY, CDR2 SMNVEV (reference sequence). The CDR3 loop spans 13 amino acids. With V trimmed by 5 bases and J by 3 bases, 2 bases remained unmatched. CDR3 bases: TGTGCCAGCAGTAGACTAGCGGACTACGAGCAGTACTTC. Translating it yields CASSRLADYEQYF.

The V and J genes are TRBV15 and TRBJ2-7, with a tentative D call TRBD1 (6 bases). The CDR3 is 14 residues long. Germline CDR1 and CDR2: LNHNV and YYDKDF (reference sequence). The ends were cut back, 3 bases at V and 5 bases at J, with 14 bases in the middle. CDR3 sequence reads: CATSRAQGIDEQYF. The CDR3 nucleotides read TGTGCCACCAGCAGGGCCCAGGGGATCGACGAGCAGTACTTC.

This chain connects TRBV4-2 to TRBJ2-1; TRBD1 matches at 7 bases. This CDR3 has 16 amino acids. Germline lookup yields CDR1 LGHNA and CDR2 YNFKEQ. The V and J ends lost 4 bases and 5 bases, in that order; junction bases with no gene match: 11. The CDR3 reads CASSPRQGNPDNEQFF. The CDR3 bases are TGTGCCAGCAGCCCTAGACAGGGTAATCCGGACAATGAGCAGTTCTTC.